Listed here are 5 T cell receptor beta chains from one sample, sequenced in a study of T cell responses to AZD1222 COVID-19 vaccine. Some clones are missing from TCRdb's copy, which holds only in-frame ones; the method was immunoSEQ multiplex PCR. This sample has 98,000 or so clones, with roughly 86% found just once. The sample here was peripheral blood, taken on day 0 of AZD1222 vaccination. Every receptor here comes from an adult in good health.

This chain connects TRBV2 to TRBJ2-2, with TRBD1 matching over 8 bases. Germline V CDR1 and CDR2: SNHLY, FYNNEI. Germline trimming cut 4 bases from V and 7 bases from J; bases unmatched to any gene: 11. The CDR3 has 16 amino acids. The CDR3 protein is CASSGVRAGGGGELFF. The CDR3 nucleotides read TGTGCCAGCAGTGGCGTTCGGGCAGGGGGCGGCGGGGAGCTGTTTTTT.

The chain uses TRBV5-6 and TRBJ1-6; D is possibly TRBD1 (6 bases). Trimming pared 4 bases from V and 7 bases from J, leaving 15 bases between. Germline V gene lookup returns CDR1 SGHDT and CDR2 YYEEEE. This CDR3 spans 15 amino acids. The CDR3 here is CASSNWGLLNSPLHF. In DNA, the CDR3 is TGTGCCAGCAGCAATTGGGGGCTTCTCAATTCACCCCTCCACTTT.

V usage is TRBV7-9 and J usage is TRBJ2-3; a weak D match, TRBD1 (6 bases). Trimming removed 5 bases from V and 1 base from J, with 13 bases in between. This CDR3 is built from 15 residues. The germline CDR1 and CDR2 sequences are SEHNR and FQNEAQ (reference sequence). CDR3 sequence (DNA): TGTGCCAGCAGCGGATACAGGGACGGCACAGATACGCAGTATTTT. Translated, it gives CASSGYRDGTDTQYF. Supplemented by reference TRBV7-9 and TRBJ2-3, the full variable domain reads DTGVSQNPRHKITKRGQNVTFRCDPISEHNRLYWYRQTLGQGPEFLTYFQNEAQLEKSRLLSDRFSAERPKGSFSTLEIQRTEQGDSAMYLCASSGYRDGTDTQYFGPGTRLTVL.

The DNA for the CDR3 is TGTGCCAGCAGCTCAAGACAGAATCAAGAGACCCAGTACTTC. Residues: CASSSRQNQETQYF. The J gene is TRBJ2-5, the V gene TRBV7-2, with D perhaps matching TRBD1 (5 bases). In germline, CDR1 is SGHTA, CDR2 FQGNSA. Trimming removed 4 bases at V and 2 bases at J, with 11 bases between. This CDR3 has 14 residues.

The chain links TRBV30 to TRBJ2-2; D may be TRBD1 or TRBD2 (5 bases each). Looked up from germline, CDR1 is GTSNPN and CDR2 is SVGIG (reference sequence). The CDR3 length is 14 residues. V was pared by 0 bases and J by 5 bases, with 10 bases between. This CDR3 is CAWSVTWGTGELFF. The DNA for the CDR3 is TGTGCCTGGAGTGTAACGTGGGGGACCGGGGAGCTGTTTTTT.